The rows below give T cell receptor beta chains drawn from one sample of a study of cytomegalovirus exposure and HLA in healthy donors. Clones were read by immunoSEQ multiplex PCR, and TCRdb kept only the in-frame ones, dropping some. This repertoire includes tens of thousands of clones. The sample consisted of PBMCs. Every receptor here comes from a woman aged 60-75 years in good health and CMV-seronegative. CDR3s include the opening cysteine and the closing phenylalanine or tryptophan. D genes are given only for firm matches.

CDR3: CASSSARDRALF
DNA: TGTGCCAGCAGCTCGGCCCGGGACAGGGCCCTTTTC
D: TRBD1
J: TRBJ2-7
V: TRBV11-2

CDR3: CSGVGLAAEQYF
DNA: TGCAGCGGTGTGGGACTAGCGGCCGAGCAGTACTTC
D: TRBD2
J: TRBJ2-7
V: TRBV29-1

CDR3: CSVDGVDGTDTQYF
DNA: TGCAGCGTTGACGGGGTGGATGGCACAGATACGCAGTATTTT
D: -
J: TRBJ2-3
V: TRBV29-1

CDR3: CATSRGQGATNEKLFF
DNA: TGTGCCACCAGCAGAGGACAGGGGGCAACTAATGAAAAACTGTTTTTT
D: TRBD1
J: TRBJ1-4
V: TRBV15

CDR3: CAVSTSGFYEQYF
DNA: TGTGCCGTAAGCACTAGCGGCTTCTACGAGCAGTACTTC
D: TRBD2
J: TRBJ2-7
V: TRBV10-3

CDR3: CASSRQGTSKNIQYF
DNA: TGTGCCAGCAGCCGACAGGGGACCTCCAAAAACATTCAGTACTTC
D: TRBD1
J: TRBJ2-4
V: TRBV5-4

CDR3: CAWSGDRGAGNTIYF
DNA: TGTGCCTGGAGTGGTGACAGGGGGGCGGGAAACACCATATATTTT
D: TRBD1
J: TRBJ1-3
V: TRBV30

CDR3: CASSASGSYANEQFF
DNA: TGTGCCAGCAGCGCCAGCGGGAGTTATGCGAATGAGCAGTTCTTC
D: TRBD2
J: TRBJ2-1
V: TRBV7-9

CDR3: CSVVSVGTDTQYF
DNA: TGCAGCGTTGTTAGTGTGGGCACAGATACGCAGTATTTT
D: -
J: TRBJ2-3
V: TRBV29-1

CDR3: CASNIGLAVTDTQYF
DNA: TGTGCCAGCAACATCGGACTAGCGGTCACAGATACGCAGTATTTT
D: TRBD2
J: TRBJ2-3
V: TRBV2

CDR3: CASSLVASASYEQYF
DNA: TGTGCCAGCAGCTTAGTGGCTAGCGCGTCCTACGAGCAGTACTTC
D: -
J: TRBJ2-7
V: TRBV7-8

CDR3: CASTESHSGNTIYF
DNA: TGTGCCAGCACCGAAAGCCACTCTGGAAACACCATATATTTT
D: -
J: TRBJ1-3
V: TRBV6-5

CDR3: CASSMMGRGNEKLFF
DNA: TGTGCCAGTAGTATGATGGGCAGGGGTAATGAAAAACTGTTTTTT
D: -
J: TRBJ1-4
V: TRBV19

CDR3: CASMGLAKNIQYF
DNA: TGTGCCAGCATGGGACTAGCCAAAAACATTCAGTACTTC
D: -
J: TRBJ2-4
V: TRBV28

CDR3: CASSPPNAGDTQYF
DNA: TGCGCCAGCAGCCCCCCAAACGCAGGAGATACGCAGTATTTT
D: -
J: TRBJ2-3
V: TRBV5-1

CDR3: CSAVYSAFF
DNA: TGCAGTGCGGTCTATTCAGCTTTCTTT
D: -
J: TRBJ1-1
V: TRBV20-1

CDR3: CASSANRDHGYTF
DNA: TGTGCCAGCAGTGCGAACAGGGATCATGGCTACACCTTC
D: -
J: TRBJ1-2
V: TRBV27

CDR3: CASSLEPPGLAGVNEQFF
DNA: TGTGCCAGCAGCTTAGAGCCTCCGGGACTAGCGGGAGTCAATGAGCAGTTCTTC
D: TRBD2
J: TRBJ2-1
V: TRBV11-2

CDR3: CASSVGQGGQETQYF
DNA: TGTGCCAGCAGCGTGGGACAGGGGGGTCAAGAGACCCAGTACTTC
D: TRBD1
J: TRBJ2-5
V: TRBV9

CDR3: CASSESPGLGILQETQYF
DNA: TGTGCCAGCAGTGAATCCCCGGGACTAGGGATACTCCAAGAGACCCAGTACTTC
D: TRBD2
J: TRBJ2-5
V: TRBV2

CDR3: CASEAGTSGFYEQYF
DNA: TGTGCCAGCGAAGCAGGGACTAGCGGGTTTTACGAGCAGTACTTC
D: TRBD2
J: TRBJ2-7
V: TRBV28

CDR3: CASSSPGLAGVSTDTQYF
DNA: TGTGCCAGCAGTTCCCCGGGACTAGCGGGAGTTAGCACAGATACGCAGTATTTT
D: TRBD2
J: TRBJ2-3
V: TRBV27

CDR3: CASSGTSGHLGEQYF
DNA: TGCGCCAGCAGCGGGACTAGCGGGCATTTGGGGGAGCAGTACTTC
D: TRBD2
J: TRBJ2-5
V: TRBV5-1

CDR3: CASSYSASGSPDTQYF
DNA: TGTGCCAGCAGTTACTCCGCTAGCGGGAGCCCAGATACGCAGTATTTT
D: TRBD2
J: TRBJ2-3
V: TRBV6-5

CDR3: CASSWGGQLQNYGYTF
DNA: TGCGCCAGCAGCTGGGGGGGACAACTACAGAACTATGGCTACACCTTC
D: -
J: TRBJ1-2
V: TRBV5-1

CDR3: CASSSLAGTSGLQYF
DNA: TGTGCCAGCAGCTCGCTGGCCGGGACTAGCGGTTTGCAGTATTTT
D: TRBD2
J: TRBJ2-3
V: TRBV5-4

CDR3: CASSLDRGSGGSPEQFF
DNA: TGTGCCAGCAGCTTAGATCGGGGGTCAGGGGGCTCCCCTGAGCAGTTCTTC
D: TRBD1
J: TRBJ2-1
V: TRBV11-3

CDR3: CASSQEGQGNSPLHF
DNA: TGTGCCAGCAGCCAAGAAGGGCAGGGTAATTCACCCCTCCACTTT
D: -
J: TRBJ1-6
V: TRBV4-2

CDR3: CAWSVSRGNSPLHF
DNA: TGTGCCTGGAGTGTCAGCAGGGGAAATTCACCCCTCCACTTT
D: -
J: TRBJ1-6
V: TRBV30

CDR3: CASSVGETGHSPLHF
DNA: TGTGCCAGCAGCGTAGGGGAGACAGGACACTCACCCCTCCACTTT
D: -
J: TRBJ1-6
V: TRBV9

CDR3: CASSLGQVNSGNTIYF
DNA: TGTGCCAGCAGCTTGGGACAGGTGAACTCTGGAAACACCATATATTTT
D: TRBD1
J: TRBJ1-3
V: TRBV7-9

CDR3: CASSPIGQAINQPQHF
DNA: TGTGCCAGCAGTCCAATCGGACAGGCGATCAATCAGCCCCAGCATTTT
D: TRBD1
J: TRBJ1-5
V: TRBV28

CDR3: CASKGGVLADTQYF
DNA: TGTGCCAGCAAAGGAGGGGTTTTGGCAGATACGCAGTATTTT
D: -
J: TRBJ2-3
V: TRBV28

CDR3: CASRPGTGSNSPLHF
DNA: TGTGCCAGCAGACCAGGGACAGGGTCTAATTCACCCCTCCACTTT
D: TRBD1
J: TRBJ1-6
V: TRBV27

CDR3: CASSLDGLVAIQETQYF
DNA: TGTGCCAGCAGCTTAGACGGTCTAGTAGCCATACAAGAGACCCAGTACTTC
D: -
J: TRBJ2-5
V: TRBV7-9

CDR3: CSVAASSGRVWTTDTQYF
DNA: TGCAGCGTAGCTGCTTCTAGCGGGAGAGTCTGGACCACAGATACGCAGTATTTT
D: TRBD2
J: TRBJ2-3
V: TRBV29-1

CDR3: CASSSPRNNQPQHF
DNA: TGTGCCAGCAGTTCTCCTAGGAACAATCAGCCCCAGCATTTT
D: -
J: TRBJ1-5
V: TRBV28

CDR3: CASSLMASVHEQYF
DNA: TGTGCCAGCAGCTTAATGGCTAGTGTTCACGAGCAGTACTTC
D: -
J: TRBJ2-7
V: TRBV7-9

CDR3: CASSERDGSSYNEQFF
DNA: TGTGCCAGCAGCGAGCGGGACGGATCCTCCTACAATGAGCAGTTCTTC
D: TRBD2
J: TRBJ2-1
V: TRBV9

CDR3: CASSVYSYGYTF
DNA: TGTGCCAGCAGTGTTTACAGCTATGGCTACACCTTC
D: -
J: TRBJ1-2
V: TRBV28

CDR3: CASSYSSGRAGETQYF
DNA: TGTGCCAGCAGTTACTCCAGCGGGAGGGCCGGGGAGACCCAGTACTTC
D: TRBD2
J: TRBJ2-5
V: TRBV6-6

CDR3: CASSPRQGANYEQYF
DNA: TGTGCCAGCAGCCCTCGACAGGGGGCGAACTACGAGCAGTACTTC
D: TRBD1
J: TRBJ2-7
V: TRBV7-9